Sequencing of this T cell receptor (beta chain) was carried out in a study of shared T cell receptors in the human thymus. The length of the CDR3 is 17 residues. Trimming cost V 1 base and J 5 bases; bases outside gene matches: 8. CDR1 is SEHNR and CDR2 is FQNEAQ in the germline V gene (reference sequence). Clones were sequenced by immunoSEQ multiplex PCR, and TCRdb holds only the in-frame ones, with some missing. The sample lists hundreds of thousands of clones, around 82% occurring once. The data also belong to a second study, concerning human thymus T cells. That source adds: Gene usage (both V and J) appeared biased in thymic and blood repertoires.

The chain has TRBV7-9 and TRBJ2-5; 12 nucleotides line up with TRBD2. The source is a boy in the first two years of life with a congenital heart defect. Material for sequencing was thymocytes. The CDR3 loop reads CASSLGASGRARETQYF. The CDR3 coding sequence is TGTGCCAGCAGCTTAGGCGCTAGCGGGAGGGCCCGGGAGACCCAGTACTTC.